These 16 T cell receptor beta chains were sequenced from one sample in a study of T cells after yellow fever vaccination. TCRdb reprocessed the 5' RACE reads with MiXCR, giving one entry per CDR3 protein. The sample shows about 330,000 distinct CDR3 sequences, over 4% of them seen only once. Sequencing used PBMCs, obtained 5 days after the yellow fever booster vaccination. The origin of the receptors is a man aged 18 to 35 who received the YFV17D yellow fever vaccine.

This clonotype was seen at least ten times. The CDR3 nucleotides read TGTGCCAGCAGCGTAGTTACCACAGATACGCAGTATTTT. The encoded protein is CASSVVTTDTQYF. This sequence joins TRBV9 and TRBJ2-3; D unresolved. CDR1 is SGDLS, CDR2 YYNGEE, per germline. V lost 0 bases, J lost 2 bases, and 4 bases lay in between. The CDR3 has 13 residues.

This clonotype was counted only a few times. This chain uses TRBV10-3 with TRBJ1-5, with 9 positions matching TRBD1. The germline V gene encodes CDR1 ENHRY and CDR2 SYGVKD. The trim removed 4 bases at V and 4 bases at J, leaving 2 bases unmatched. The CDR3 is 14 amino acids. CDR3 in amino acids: CAISADRGNQPQHF. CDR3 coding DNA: TGTGCCATCAGTGCTGACAGGGGGAATCAGCCCCAGCATTTT.

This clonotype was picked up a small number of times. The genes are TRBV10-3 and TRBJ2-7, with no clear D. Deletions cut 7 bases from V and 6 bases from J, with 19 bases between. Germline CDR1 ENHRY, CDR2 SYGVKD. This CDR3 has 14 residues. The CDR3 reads CAIKETPIQSEQYF. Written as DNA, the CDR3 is TGTGCCATCAAGGAGACTCCTATCCAATCCGAGCAGTACTTC.

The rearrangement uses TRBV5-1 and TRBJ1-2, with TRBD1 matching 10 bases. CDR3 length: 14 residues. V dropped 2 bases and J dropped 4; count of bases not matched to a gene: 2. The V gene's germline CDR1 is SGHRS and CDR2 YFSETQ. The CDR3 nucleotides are TGCGCCAGCAGCTTTGGGACAGGGGCCTATGGCTACACCTTC. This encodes CASSFGTGAYGYTF.

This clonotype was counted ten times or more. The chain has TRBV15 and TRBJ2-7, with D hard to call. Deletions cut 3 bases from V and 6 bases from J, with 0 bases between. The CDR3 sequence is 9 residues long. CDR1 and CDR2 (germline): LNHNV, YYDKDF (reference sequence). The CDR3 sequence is CATSSEQYV. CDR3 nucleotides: TGTGCCACCAGCAGCGAGCAGTACGTC.

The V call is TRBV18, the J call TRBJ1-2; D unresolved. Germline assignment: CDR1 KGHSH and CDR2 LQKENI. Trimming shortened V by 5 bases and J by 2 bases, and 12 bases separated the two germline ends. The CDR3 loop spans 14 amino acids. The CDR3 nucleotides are TGTGCCAGCTCAATCCCTTGGGTGAACTATGGCTACACCTTC. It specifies CASSIPWVNYGYTF.

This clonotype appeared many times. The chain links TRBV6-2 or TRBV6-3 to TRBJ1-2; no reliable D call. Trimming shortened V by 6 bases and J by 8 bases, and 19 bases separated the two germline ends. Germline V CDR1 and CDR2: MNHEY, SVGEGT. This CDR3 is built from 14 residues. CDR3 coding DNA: TGTGCCAGCAGATTACGGGCCGCGGTAACAGGCTACACCTTC. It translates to CASRLRAAVTGYTF.

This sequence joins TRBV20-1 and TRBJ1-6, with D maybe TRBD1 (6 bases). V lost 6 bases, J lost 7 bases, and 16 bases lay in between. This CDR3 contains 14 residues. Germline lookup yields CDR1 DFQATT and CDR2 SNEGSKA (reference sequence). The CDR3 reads CSATWGARNSPLHF. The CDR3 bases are TGCAGTGCGACCTGGGGGGCAAGAAATTCACCCCTCCACTTT.

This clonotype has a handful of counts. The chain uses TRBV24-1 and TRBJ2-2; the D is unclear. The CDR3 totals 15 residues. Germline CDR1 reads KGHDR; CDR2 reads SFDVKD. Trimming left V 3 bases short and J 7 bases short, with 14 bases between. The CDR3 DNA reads TGTGCCACCAGTGATCCGAAGCTGGGTCTCGGGGAGCTGTTTTTT. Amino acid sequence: CATSDPKLGLGELFF.

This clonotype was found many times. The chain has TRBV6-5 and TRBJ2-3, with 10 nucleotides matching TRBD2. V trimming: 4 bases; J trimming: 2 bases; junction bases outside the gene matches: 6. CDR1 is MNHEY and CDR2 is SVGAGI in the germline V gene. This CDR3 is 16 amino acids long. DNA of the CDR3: TGTGCCAGCAGTTTTGGGACTAGCGAACCCACAGATACGCAGTATTTT. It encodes CASSFGTSEPTDTQYF.

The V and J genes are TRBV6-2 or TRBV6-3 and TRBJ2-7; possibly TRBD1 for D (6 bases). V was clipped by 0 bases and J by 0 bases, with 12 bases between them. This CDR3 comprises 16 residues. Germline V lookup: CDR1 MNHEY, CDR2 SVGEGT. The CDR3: CASSYSVGAHSYEQYF. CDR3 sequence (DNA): TGTGCCAGCAGTTACTCGGTGGGGGCTCACTCCTACGAGCAGTACTTC.

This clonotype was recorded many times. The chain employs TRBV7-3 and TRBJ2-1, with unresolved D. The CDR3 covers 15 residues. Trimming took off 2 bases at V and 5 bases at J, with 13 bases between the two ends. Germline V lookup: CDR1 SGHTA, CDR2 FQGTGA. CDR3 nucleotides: TGTGCCAGCAGCTTATGGGTAGCCACCGACAATGAGCAGTTCTTC. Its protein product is CASSLWVATDNEQFF.

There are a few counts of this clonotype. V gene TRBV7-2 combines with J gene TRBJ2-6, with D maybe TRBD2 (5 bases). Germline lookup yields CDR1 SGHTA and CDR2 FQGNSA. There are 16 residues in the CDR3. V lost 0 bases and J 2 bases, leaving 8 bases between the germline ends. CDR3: CASSLAGSTGANVLTF. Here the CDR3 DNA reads TGTGCCAGCAGCTTAGCGGGGAGCACTGGGGCCAACGTCCTGACTTTC.

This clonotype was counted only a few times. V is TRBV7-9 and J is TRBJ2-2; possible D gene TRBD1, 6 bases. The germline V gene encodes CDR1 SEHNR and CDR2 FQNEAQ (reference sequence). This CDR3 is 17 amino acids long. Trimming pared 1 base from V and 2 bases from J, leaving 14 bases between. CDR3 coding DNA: TGTGCCAGCAGCTTAGGAGACAGGCCAGTTAACACCGGGGAGCTGTTTTTT. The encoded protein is CASSLGDRPVNTGELFF.

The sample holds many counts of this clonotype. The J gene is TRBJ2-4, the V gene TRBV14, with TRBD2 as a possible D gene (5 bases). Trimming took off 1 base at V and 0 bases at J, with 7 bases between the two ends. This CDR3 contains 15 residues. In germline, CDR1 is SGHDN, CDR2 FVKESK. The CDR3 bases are TGTGCCAGCAGCCAAGGAGGACTAGCCAAAAACATTCAGTACTTC. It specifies CASSQGGLAKNIQYF.

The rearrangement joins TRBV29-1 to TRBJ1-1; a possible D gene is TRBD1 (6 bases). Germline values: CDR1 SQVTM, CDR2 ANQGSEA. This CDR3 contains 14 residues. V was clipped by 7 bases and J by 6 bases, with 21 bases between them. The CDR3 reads CSAPPMEGVSEAFF. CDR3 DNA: TGCAGCGCTCCCCCAATGGAGGGGGTATCTGAAGCTTTCTTT.